This TCR beta chain comes out of a study of cytomegalovirus exposure and HLA in healthy donors. J gave up 4 bases and V 0 bases, and 3 bases lay outside the gene matches. Germline CDR1 reads MRHNA; CDR2 reads SNTAGT. The CDR3 spans 15 residues. PCR involved 60 Vbeta and 13 Jbeta primers. The data were produced by immunoSEQ multiplex PCR, yet TCRdb's version contains in-frame clones alone and is incomplete. The table shows 120,000 or so clones, with 8.5% to 9% occurring only once. Note on this clone: Additional DNA sequences in this sample encode the identical CDR3.

This clonotype was sampled from a woman aged 40 to 49 in good health and CMV-seropositive. The sequenced sample was PBMCs. V gene TRBV6-4 combines with J gene TRBJ2-3, with 8 bases aligning to TRBD2. DNA of the CDR3: TGTGCCAGCAGTGACTCGTCCGGGGGGGCAGATACGCAGTATTTT. Translated, it gives CASSDSSGGADTQYF.